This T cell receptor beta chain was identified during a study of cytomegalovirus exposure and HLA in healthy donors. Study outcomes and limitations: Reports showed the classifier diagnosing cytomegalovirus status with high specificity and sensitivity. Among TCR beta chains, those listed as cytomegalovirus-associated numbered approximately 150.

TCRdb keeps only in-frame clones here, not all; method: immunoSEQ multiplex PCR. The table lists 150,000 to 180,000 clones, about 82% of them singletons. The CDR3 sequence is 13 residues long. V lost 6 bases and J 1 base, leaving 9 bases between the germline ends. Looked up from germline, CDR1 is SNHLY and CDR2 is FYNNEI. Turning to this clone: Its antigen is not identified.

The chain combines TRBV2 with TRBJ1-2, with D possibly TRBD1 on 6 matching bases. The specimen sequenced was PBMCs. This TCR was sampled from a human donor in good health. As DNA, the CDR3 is TGTGCCAGCAGCGAACAGGGTAACTATGGCTACACCTTC. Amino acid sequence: CASSEQGNYGYTF. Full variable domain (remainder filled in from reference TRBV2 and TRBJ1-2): EPEVTQTPSHQVTQMGQEVILRCVPISNHLYFYWYRQILGQKVEFLVSFYNNEISEKSEIFDDQFSVERPDGSNFTLKIRSTKLEDSAMYFCASSEQGNYGYTFGSGTRLTVV.